This T cell receptor (beta chain) was sequenced for a study of blood T cell repertoires in COVID-19. Study information: Material from acute and convalescent COVID-19 was sourced from the United States, Italy and Spain. Sample material is recorded as cDNA or gDNA derived from T cells, B-cell-depleted T cells, or PBMCs.

This clone was seen a single time. Seattle's cohort entered during active infection and was followed longitudinally. CDR3 length: 14 amino acids. Trimming took 3 bases from V and 7 from J; bases not matched to a gene: 6. CDR1 SGHRS and CDR2 YFSETQ come from the germline V gene. Authors' data handling: Reference gene primer amplification gave estimated nucleated cell counts. Profiling relied on immunoSEQ multiplex PCR, and the TCRdb table lists in-frame clones only, not all of them. V and J calls and clone size are those listed in that table; D and trimming were worked out from the DNA. This sample has fewer than 400,000 clones, with roughly 90% found just once.

The receptor was isolated from a woman aged 25 to 39 with COVID-19, enrolled during active disease. Sequenced sample: peripheral blood. This rearrangement joins TRBV5-1 to TRBJ2-1, with 8 bases matching TRBD2. The CDR3 reads CASSSGGQRNEQFF. The DNA of the CDR3 is TGCGCCAGCAGCTCGGGGGGGCAGAGGAATGAGCAGTTCTTC.